The following is a T cell receptor (beta chain) sequence with its context. This specimen belongs to a study of control samples from healthy donors and cancer patients. Per the germline V gene, CDR1 is MGHRA and CDR2 is YSYEKL. The CDR3 has 17 amino acids. Trimming stripped 0 bases from V and 5 bases from J, with 19 bases between. Produced via immunoSEQ multiplex PCR; TCRdb's table is partial and in-frame only. This sample has 130,000 or so clones, with 80% to 90% found just once. The receptor's source is a man in his fifties or sixties in good health. The chain has TRBV4-1 and TRBJ2-5; D gene uncertain. The sequenced sample consisted of blood. The CDR3 sequence is CASSQDGDPRRLETQYF. CDR3 DNA sequence: TGCGCCAGCAGCCAAGATGGAGACCCCCGGCGGTTGGAGACCCAGTACTTC.